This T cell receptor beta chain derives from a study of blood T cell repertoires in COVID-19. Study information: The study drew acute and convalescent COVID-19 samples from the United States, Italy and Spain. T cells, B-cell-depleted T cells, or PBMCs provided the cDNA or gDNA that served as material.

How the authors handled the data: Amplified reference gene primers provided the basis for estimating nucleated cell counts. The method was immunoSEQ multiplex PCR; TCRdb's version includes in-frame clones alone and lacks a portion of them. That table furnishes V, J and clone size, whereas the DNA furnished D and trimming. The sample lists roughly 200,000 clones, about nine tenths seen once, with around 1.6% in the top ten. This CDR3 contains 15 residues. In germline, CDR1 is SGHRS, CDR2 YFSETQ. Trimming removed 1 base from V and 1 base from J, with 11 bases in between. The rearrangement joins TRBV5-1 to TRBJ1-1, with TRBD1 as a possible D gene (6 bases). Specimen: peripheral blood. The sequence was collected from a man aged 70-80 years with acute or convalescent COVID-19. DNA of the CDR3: TGCGCCAGCAGCTTGTTTGGACAGACGAACACTGAAGCTTTCTTT. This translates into CASSLFGQTNTEAFF.